Following are 27 T cell receptor beta chains from one sample sequenced in a study of cytomegalovirus exposure and HLA in healthy donors listed by TCRdb under 2017. The library was produced with the immunoSEQ multiplex PCR assay. For the multiplex PCR, a mixture combining 60 forward primers for TCR Vbeta segments and 13 reverse primers for TCR Jbeta segments was used. TCRdb obtained this table from immuneACCESS and retained in-frame rearrangements with V and J assigned. These tables miss some clones; where compared with another copy, unresolved V genes account for less than half of the shortfall, and the remainder is unexplained. Present in this sample are 150,000 or so clones, roughly 80% of which were seen just once. Roughly an eighth of the sample lies in the top ten. Sample: PBMCs. These receptors all come from a man between 35 and 55 years old in good health and CMV-seropositive.

The chain uses TRBV25-1 and TRBJ1-4, with D possibly TRBD1 on 5 matching bases. The V gene's germline CDR1 is MGHDK and CDR2 SYGVNS. CDR3 length: 13 residues. Trimming removed 2 bases at V and 7 bases at J, with 8 bases between. The CDR3 nucleotides read TGTGCCAGCAGTGAAGGGGCCCGTGAAAAACTGTTTTTT. This gives the protein CASSEGAREKLFF.

The gene calls are TRBV9 and TRBJ2-5; 12 nucleotides align to TRBD2. The DNA end is a closer match to TRBJ2-7, so the J assignment may be wrong. This CDR3 comprises 13 residues. In germline, CDR1 is SGDLS, CDR2 YYNGEE. CDR3 DNA: TGTGCCAGCAGCGGACTAGCGGGAGACGAGCAGTACTTC. This codes for CASSGLAGDEQYF.

Remarks on this clone: Within the sample, other DNA sequences also encode this same CDR3. The chain recombines TRBV5-1 with TRBJ1-1; TRBD1 agrees at 12 bases. CDR3 size: 15 residues. The J segment lost 6 bases and the V segment lost 4 bases, leaving 7 bases of the junction unmatched. The germline V gene encodes CDR1 SGHRS and CDR2 YFSETQ. The CDR3 protein is CASSLKGQGASEAFF. In nucleotides, the CDR3 is TGCGCCAGCAGCCTAAAGGGACAGGGGGCCTCTGAAGCTTTCTTT.

V usage is TRBV30 and J usage is TRBJ1-2, with 7 bases lining up with TRBD1. V shed 4 bases, J shed 8 bases, and the junction held 7 bases outside the gene matches. The CDR3 totals 12 residues. Germline lookup yields CDR1 GTSNPN and CDR2 SVGIG (reference sequence). CDR3 nucleotides: TGTGCCTGGATGACAGGGCTGGAGGGCTACACCTTC. Amino acid sequence: CAWMTGLEGYTF.

The chain is built from TRBV15 and TRBJ2-2, with D perhaps matching TRBD2 (5 bases). Trimming cost V 0 bases and J 5 bases, with 19 bases left between them. This CDR3 is 18 amino acids long. Germline V gene lookup returns CDR1 LNHNV and CDR2 YYDKDF (reference sequence). CDR3 loop: CATSREYDEGIGTGELFF. The CDR3 nucleotides are TGTGCCACCAGCAGAGAGTATGACGAGGGTATTGGAACCGGGGAGCTGTTTTTT.

The V gene is TRBV5-1, the J gene TRBJ2-3, with D unclear. Germline CDR1 is SGHRS and CDR2 is YFSETQ. The CDR3 runs to 14 residues. Trimming pared 0 bases from V and 0 bases from J, leaving 5 bases between. The chain's CDR3 is CASSLERSTDTQYF. The CDR3 DNA sequence: TGCGCCAGCAGCTTGGAACGGAGCACAGATACGCAGTATTTT.

V and J are TRBV14 and TRBJ1-1, with TRBD1 as a possible D gene (5 bases). The length of the CDR3 is 14 residues. V lost 4 bases and J lost 4, with 13 bases in between. The V gene's germline CDR1 is SGHDN and CDR2 FVKESK. CDR3 sequence reads: CASSPRAGPTEAFF. CDR3 coding DNA: TGTGCCAGCAGCCCAAGGGCAGGGCCCACTGAAGCTTTCTTT.

In this sample, this clone turned up a few times. CDR3 region: CASSPDQETQYF. CDR3 in DNA: TGCGCCAGCAGCCCCGACCAAGAGACCCAGTACTTC. The genes are TRBV5-1 and TRBJ2-5; D remains unclear. V lost 4 bases to trimming and J lost 0 bases, with 4 bases between them. Germline CDR1 reads SGHRS; CDR2 reads YFSETQ. This CDR3 region has 12 residues.

This clone showed up just once. This rearrangement joins TRBV5-8 to TRBJ2-7; 8 positions agree with TRBD2. CDR1 and CDR2 from the germline V gene are SGHTS and YDEGEE. CDR3 length equals 14 residues. J lost 3 bases, V lost 7 bases, and 9 bases had no gene match. CDR3 bases: TGTGCCAGCCGGCGACTAGCGACCTTCTACGAGCAGTACTTC. Protein product: CASRRLATFYEQYF.

The rearrangement links TRBV10-3 to TRBJ2-4, with a possible D match to TRBD2 (5 bases). Germline-derived CDR1 and CDR2 are ENHRY and SYGVKD. V lost 10 bases and J 8 bases, leaving 18 bases between the germline ends. This CDR3 contains 13 residues. The CDR3 DNA is TGTGCCAGCGGTTCCGAGCCCGGGGACATTCAGTACTTC. Protein: CASGSEPGDIQYF.

The V and J genes are TRBV19 and TRBJ1-1, with 10 nucleotides matching TRBD1. Looked up from germline, CDR1 is LNHDA and CDR2 is SQIVND (reference sequence). V dropped 6 bases and J dropped 0; count of bases not matched to a gene: 13. This CDR3 comprises 18 residues. The CDR3 protein is CASRERRRTGGMNTEAFF. CDR3 DNA: TGTGCCAGTAGGGAAAGGCGAAGGACAGGGGGAATGAACACTGAAGCTTTCTTT.

As DNA, the CDR3 is TGCGCCAGCAAGGGGGACAGGGCGGGTCTGAACACTGAAGCTTTCTTT. It codes for CASKGDRAGLNTEAFF. This sequence joins TRBV4-1 and TRBJ1-1, with 9 nucleotides matching TRBD1. The CDR3 spans 16 residues. With 7 bases clipped from V and 0 bases from J, the junction kept 9 bases outside the gene matches. Germline V lookup: CDR1 MGHRA, CDR2 YSYEKL.

The genes are TRBV6-5 and TRBJ2-3; D uncertain. The CDR3 is 14 residues long. CDR1 is MNHEY, CDR2 SVGAGI, per germline. Trimming left V 0 bases short and J 8 bases short, with 12 bases between. CDR3 amino acids: CASSYSSRVGTQYF. In DNA, the CDR3 is TGTGCCAGCAGTTACTCGTCTCGGGTGGGTACGCAGTATTTT.

The chain has TRBV5-5 and TRBJ2-7, with TRBD1 matching 8 bases. CDR1 and CDR2 from the germline V gene are SGHKS and YYEKEE (reference sequence). This CDR3 is 16 amino acids long. V lost 0 bases and J lost 2; bases outside the gene matches: 7. The CDR3 DNA sequence: TGTGCCAGCAGCTTGGCCCATGCGGGACAGGCCTACGAGCAGTACTTC. It codes for CASSLAHAGQAYEQYF.

With regard to this clone: The junction shows a germline mismatch at one end, possibly a read error. In the same sample, other DNA sequences code for this CDR3. V and J are TRBV2 and TRBJ2-6; D perhaps matches TRBD1 (5 bases). Germline assignment: CDR1 SNHLY and CDR2 FYNNEI. The CDR3 is 14 amino acids. CDR3 bases: TGTGCCAGCAGTGACAGGGCTGGGGCCAACGGCCTGACTTTC. Translating it yields CASSDRAGANGLTF.

As regards this clone: A junction boundary mismatches the germline segment, possibly from a read error. The V gene is TRBV11-2, the J gene TRBJ2-2; 13 positions match TRBD2. The length of the CDR3 is 17 residues. Germline CDR1 reads SGHAT; CDR2 reads FQNNGV. The CDR3 nucleotides read TGTGCCAGCAGTTTAGAGGGACTAGCGGGATTCACCGGGGAGCTGTTTTTT. As protein: CASSLEGLAGFTGELFF.

The chain uses TRBV11-1 and TRBJ1-1; TRBD1 aligns across 7 bases. Germline CDR1 is SGHAT and CDR2 is FQDESV (reference sequence). Trimming took 5 bases from V and 4 from J; bases not matched to a gene: 7. The CDR3 runs to 14 residues. The CDR3: CASSVRQGSTEAFF. The CDR3 DNA is TGTGCCAGCAGCGTACGACAGGGTAGCACTGAAGCTTTCTTT.

The chain joins TRBV2 to TRBJ1-2, with 7 nucleotides matching TRBD1. Germline values: CDR1 SNHLY, CDR2 FYNNEI. The CDR3 consists of 12 residues. Unmatched junction bases numbered 5, after V lost 6 bases and J lost 7 bases. CDR3 loop: CASRSDRVGYTF. The CDR3 nucleotides read TGTGCCAGCAGGTCCGACAGGGTTGGCTACACCTTC.

The rearrangement joins TRBV7-2 to TRBJ2-3, with TRBD2 matching over 14 bases. Germline lookup yields CDR1 SGHTA and CDR2 FQGNSA. V was pared by 3 bases and J by 5 bases, with 7 bases of the junction left unmatched. The CDR3 has 17 residues. For the CDR3, the DNA is TGTGCCAGCAGCTTGATGACTAGCGGGAGGGCCGGAGATACGCAGTATTTT. This translates into CASSLMTSGRAGDTQYF.

The chain is built from TRBV6-5 and TRBJ2-7, with 7 bases that match TRBD1. Per germline, CDR1 MNHEY and CDR2 SVGAGI. The CDR3 is 15 residues long. Trimming cost V 8 bases and J 1 base; bases outside gene matches: 11. The CDR3 loop is CASRRFLRGSYEQYF. In DNA form, the CDR3 reads TGTGCCAGCCGACGTTTCCTCAGGGGGTCCTACGAGCAGTACTTC.

This sequence joins TRBV11-2 and TRBJ2-7; no clear D. Trimming took 4 bases from V and 0 from J, leaving 13 bases between them. From germline, CDR1 is SGHAT and CDR2 FQNNGV. The CDR3 has 15 residues. The CDR3 protein is CASSSGYRASYEQYF. The DNA of the CDR3 is TGTGCCAGCAGCTCCGGGTACCGAGCCTCCTACGAGCAGTACTTC.

A word on this clone: The junction does not match germline at one end; this may be a read error. The chain couples TRBV6-6 to TRBJ1-3; TRBD1 matches 7 bases. CDR3 size: 11 residues. CDR1 and CDR2 from the germline V gene are MNHNY and SVGAGI (reference sequence). CDR3 in DNA: TGTGCCAGCAGTGCCGGGACAGAGAAAAATTTT. Protein product: CASSAGTEKNF.

CDR3 amino acids: CASSLDREGEKLFF. In DNA form, the CDR3 reads TGTGCCAGCAGCTTAGACAGGGAAGGTGAAAAACTGTTTTTT. V gene TRBV7-9 combines with J gene TRBJ1-4; a possible D gene is TRBD1 (6 bases). Germline CDR1 is SEHNR and CDR2 is FQNEAQ (reference sequence). The CDR3 loop spans 14 amino acids. Between the trimmed V and J ends, which lost 1 base and 7 bases, there was a span of 10 bases. Variable domain in full (rest from reference TRBV7-9 and TRBJ1-4): DTGVSQNPRHKITKRGQNVTFRCDPISEHNRLYWYRQTLGQGPEFLTYFQNEAQLEKSRLLSDRFSAERPKGSFSTLEIQRTEQGDSAMYLCASSLDREGEKLFFGSGTQLSVL.

The rearrangement joins TRBV6-1 to TRBJ1-1; weak D call: TRBD1 (6 bases). This CDR3 has 14 residues. Germline V gene sequence: CDR1 MNHNS, CDR2 SASEGT. Trimming removed 6 bases from V and 0 bases from J, with 11 bases in between. CDR3 in DNA: TGTGCCAGCAGCCCGACAGGAATGAACACTGAAGCTTTCTTT. It is translated as CASSPTGMNTEAFF.

This sequence joins TRBV6-1 and TRBJ2-5; 7 bases fit TRBD1. The J call may be in error: the DNA end matches TRBJ2-7 better. CDR1 is MNHNS and CDR2 is SASEGT in the germline V gene. The CDR3 has 13 residues. CDR3 bases: TGTGCCAGCAGTAGACAGGGAAACTACGAGCAGTACTTC. Translation gives CASSRQGNYEQYF.

V usage is TRBV28 and J usage is TRBJ2-7; D perhaps matches TRBD2 (6 bases). CDR3 length: 13 residues. Trimming took off 4 bases at V and 3 bases at J, with 10 bases between the two ends. The germline gives CDR1 MDHEN, CDR2 SYDVKM. The CDR3 bases are TGTGCCAGCAGTTCGGGACTCCACTACGAGCAGTACTTC. This sequence encodes CASSSGLHYEQYF.

The V and J genes are TRBV5-6 and TRBJ2-5, with a possible D match to TRBD2 (6 bases). The CDR3 totals 15 residues. Germline values: CDR1 SGHDT, CDR2 YYEEEE. V was clipped by 0 bases and J by 5 bases, with 14 bases between them. The CDR3 DNA follows: TGTGCCAGCAGCTTGGGGGACTGGCTCAGGGAGACCCAGTACTTC. Protein product: CASSLGDWLRETQYF.